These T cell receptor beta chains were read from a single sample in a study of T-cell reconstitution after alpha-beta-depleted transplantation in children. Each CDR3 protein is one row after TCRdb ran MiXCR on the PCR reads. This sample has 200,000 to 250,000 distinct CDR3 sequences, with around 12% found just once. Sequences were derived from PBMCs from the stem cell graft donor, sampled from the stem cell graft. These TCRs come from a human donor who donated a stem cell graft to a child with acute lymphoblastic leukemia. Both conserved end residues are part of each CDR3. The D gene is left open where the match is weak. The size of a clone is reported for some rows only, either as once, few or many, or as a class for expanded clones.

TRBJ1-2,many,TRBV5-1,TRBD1,TGCGCCAGCACTGCGGGACAGGGGCCAATCTATGGCTACACCTTC,CASTAGQGPIYGYTF
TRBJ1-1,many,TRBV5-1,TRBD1,TGCGCCAGCAGCTGGACAGGTCAGAACACTGAAGCTTTCTTT,CASSWTGQNTEAFF
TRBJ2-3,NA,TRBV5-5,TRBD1,TGTGCCAGCAGCTTGGGGCGGGACAGGCTGACAGATACGCAGTATTTT,CASSLGRDRLTDTQYF
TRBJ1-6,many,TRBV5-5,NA,TGTGCCAGCAAGCCTGTCTCGGGGCGGAATTCACCCCTCCACTTT,CASKPVSGRNSPLHF
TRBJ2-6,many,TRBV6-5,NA,TGTGCCAGCAGTGACTCGGTCTTCTCTGGGGCCAACGTCCTGACTTTC,CASSDSVFSGANVLTF
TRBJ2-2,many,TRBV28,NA,TGTGCCAGCAGTTTGCCCGGGACTCTCACCGGGGAGCTGTTTTTT,CASSLPGTLTGELFF
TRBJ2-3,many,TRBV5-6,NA,TGTGCCAGCAGCTTGGCAGGGGCAGATACGCAGTATTTT,CASSLAGADTQYF
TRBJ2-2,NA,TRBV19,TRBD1,TGTGCCAGTACCTCGACAGGGGGAGTCACCGGGGAGCTGTTTTTT,CASTSTGGVTGELFF
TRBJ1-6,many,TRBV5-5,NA,TGTGCCAGCAGCCTCCGGGACATACCCACCTATAATTCACCCCTCCACTTT,CASSLRDIPTYNSPLHF
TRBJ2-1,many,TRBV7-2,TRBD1,TGTGCCAGCAGCTTTTCATCCGGGACAGGGGACAATGAGCAGTTCTTC,CASSFSSGTGDNEQFF
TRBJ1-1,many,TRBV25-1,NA,TGTGCCAGCAGACCATCCACCAGGGTGGTAGGGACTGAAGCTTTCTTT,CASRPSTRVVGTEAFF
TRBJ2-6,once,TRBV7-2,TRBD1,TGTGCCAGCAGCTTCCAGGGGGCGAGTGGGGCCAACGGCCTGACTTTC,CASSFQGASGANGLTF
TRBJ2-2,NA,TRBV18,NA,TGTGCCAGCTCACCAGCGGGCACCGGGGAGCTGTTTTTT,CASSPAGTGELFF
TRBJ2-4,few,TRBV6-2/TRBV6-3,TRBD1,TGTGCCAGCAGTAAGGGACAGAACCAAAACATTCAGTACTTC,CASSKGQNQNIQYF
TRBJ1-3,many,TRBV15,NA,TGTGCCACCAGCAGCTACAGGGTGGGATCTGGAAACACCATATATTTT,CATSSYRVGSGNTIYF
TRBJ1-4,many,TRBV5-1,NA,TGCGCCAGCAGCTCGTCGGGCCAGCCGGGGGCTAATGAAAAACTGTTTTTT,CASSSSGQPGANEKLFF
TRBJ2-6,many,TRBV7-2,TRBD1,TGTGCCAGCAGCTTGCAAGGACAGGGGTTTGGGGCCAACGTCCTGACTTTC,CASSLQGQGFGANVLTF
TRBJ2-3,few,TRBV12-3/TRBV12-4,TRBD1,TGTGCCAGCAGTCATCCGGGACAGGTGTCCGATACGCAGTATTTT,CASSHPGQVSDTQYF
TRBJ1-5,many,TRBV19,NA,TGTGCCAGTACCCGGACGGCTCATAGCAATCAGCCCCAGCATTTT,CASTRTAHSNQPQHF
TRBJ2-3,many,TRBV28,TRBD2,TGTGCCAGCAGGCCGACTAGCGGGCCGCGCACAGATACGCAGTATTTT,CASRPTSGPRTDTQYF
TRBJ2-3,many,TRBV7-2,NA,TGTGCCAGCAGCTTAGAAATGTGGGGGGGCGAGGGTACGCAGTATTTT,CASSLEMWGGEGTQYF
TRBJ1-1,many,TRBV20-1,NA,TGCAGTGCTAGAGAAAATACAGGACCAGCTCCTGAAGCTTTCTTT,CSARENTGPAPEAFF
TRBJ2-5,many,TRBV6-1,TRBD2,TGTGCCAGCACCCGGCGGGGGGGCCACGAGACCCAGTACTTC,CASTRRGGHETQYF
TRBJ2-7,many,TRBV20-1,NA,TGCAGTGCTAGAGAAGAGGGGCCAAACGAGCAGTACTTC,CSAREEGPNEQYF
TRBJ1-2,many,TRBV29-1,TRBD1,TGCAGCGTGTTTGGACAGGGCCCTCGCGGCTACACCTTC,CSVFGQGPRGYTF
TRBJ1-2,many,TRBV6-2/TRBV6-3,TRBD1,TGTGCCAGCAGTCGACGTCCCCCGGGACAGGGGGCGCAGTATGGCTACACCTTC,CASSRRPPGQGAQYGYTF